One and the same sample provided the 10 T cell receptor beta chains below, sequenced in a study of blood T cell repertoires in COVID-19 (dated by TCRdb to 2020 to 2021). To prepare the library, the immunoSEQ multiplex PCR assay was applied. In its TCRdb copy, this immuneACCESS table keeps in-frame sequences only and misses some clones. Where compared with another copy, unresolved V genes explain less than half of these, and the others have no known cause. In this sample the table shows around 220,000 clones, 80% to 90% of which occur a single time. The leading ten clones occupy about 2.2% of the sample. The sample was peripheral blood. All receptors come from a woman between 45 and 60 years old with acute or convalescent COVID-19.

This chain joins TRBV7-9 and TRBJ1-5; no reliable D call. With 1 base removed from V and 1 base from J, the gap between germline ends came to 5 bases. The CDR3 totals 14 residues. The germline V gene has CDR1 SEHNR and CDR2 FQNEAQ (reference sequence). The CDR3 coding sequence is TGTGCCAGCAGCTTAGAATCGAGCAATCAGCCCCAGCATTTT. Amino acid sequence: CASSLESSNQPQHF.

The chain recombines TRBV7-9 with TRBJ1-2; D gene ambiguous. The germline V gene has CDR1 SEHNR and CDR2 FQNEAQ (reference sequence). Trimming took 1 base from V and 6 from J, leaving 12 bases between them. CDR3 length equals 14 residues. CDR3 protein: CASSLGSQSDGYTF. CDR3 in DNA: TGTGCCAGCAGCTTAGGGAGTCAGTCTGATGGCTACACCTTC.

In DNA form, the CDR3 reads TGTGCCAGCAGCTCCCTCACAGGGGTGAACACTGAAGCTTTCTTT. Translated, it gives CASSSLTGVNTEAFF. V and J are TRBV5-5 and TRBJ1-1; TRBD1 agrees at 7 bases. Unmatched junction bases numbered 5, after V lost 3 bases and J lost 0 bases. Germline-derived CDR1 and CDR2 are SGHKS and YYEKEE (reference sequence). This CDR3 region has 15 residues. The variable domain in full, with the rest retrieved from reference TRBV5-5 and TRBJ1-1, is DAGVTQSPTHLIKTRGQQVTLRCSPISGHKSVSWYQQVLGQGPQFIFQYYEKEERGRGNFPDRFSARQFPNYSSELNVNALLLGDSALYLCASSSLTGVNTEAFFGQGTRLTVV.

The rearrangement links TRBV4-3 to TRBJ2-7; 8 nucleotides match TRBD2. The CDR3 length is 14 residues. Losses at the gene ends were 4 bases for V and 6 bases for J; bases not matched to a gene: 8. Germline V CDR1 and CDR2: LGHNA, YSLEER. CDR3 amino acids: CASSPGSGNSEQYF. The CDR3 DNA is TGCGCCAGCAGCCCCGGTAGCGGGAACTCCGAGCAGTACTTC.

The V call is TRBV13, the J call TRBJ2-7, with D possibly TRBD2 on 6 matching bases. Germline-derived CDR1 and CDR2 are PRHDT and FYEKMQ (reference sequence). Trimming took 4 bases from V and 4 from J, leaving 14 bases between them. The CDR3 is 14 amino acids. The CDR3 region is CASSSGTDRYEQYF. CDR3 coding DNA: TGTGCCAGCAGCTCCGGGACTGATCGGTACGAGCAGTACTTC. The full variable domain, its missing parts supplied by reference TRBV13 and TRBJ2-7, is AAGVIQSPRHLIKEKRETATLKCYPIPRHDTVYWYQQGPGQDPQFLISFYEKMQSDKGSIPDRFSAQQFSDYHSELNMSSLELGDSALYFCASSSGTDRYEQYFGPGTRLTVT.

The rearrangement joins TRBV18 to TRBJ1-2; D might be TRBD1 (6 bases). Trimming pared 2 bases from V and 2 bases from J, leaving 9 bases between. CDR1 is KGHSH and CDR2 is LQKENI in the germline V gene. The length of the CDR3 is 14 residues. This CDR3 reads CASSPGGENYGYTF. In DNA form, the CDR3 reads TGTGCCAGCTCACCAGGGGGCGAAAACTATGGCTACACCTTC.

This clone was recorded only once. The chain has TRBV27 and TRBJ2-1; TRBD2 aligns across 9 bases. CDR3 size: 15 residues. The V and J ends lost 3 bases and 9 bases, in that order; junction bases with no gene match: 9. Germline V CDR1 and CDR2: MNHEY, SMNVEV (reference sequence). The CDR3 protein is CASSLSIAGALEQFF. CDR3 in DNA: TGTGCCAGCAGTTTGTCAATAGCGGGAGCACTTGAGCAGTTCTTC.

This chain links TRBV7-9 with TRBJ2-7; maybe TRBD2 (6 bases). The CDR3 runs 14 residues. Germline-derived CDR1 and CDR2 are SEHNR and FQNEAQ (reference sequence). V lost 1 base, J lost 3 bases, and 10 bases lay in between. CDR3 sequence: CASSLGGTGYEQYF. CDR3 DNA: TGTGCCAGCAGCTTAGGCGGGACGGGCTACGAGCAGTACTTC.

This clone was detected a few times. CDR3 DNA sequence: TGCGCCGGAACTAGACAGGGAGCCTACGAGCAGTACTTC. It codes for CAGTRQGAYEQYF. This rearrangement joins TRBV23-1 to TRBJ2-7; 7 bases fit TRBD1. TRBV23-1 is flagged as an ORF with uncertain function. CDR3 length: 13 residues. Trimming at V came to 11 bases and at J to 2 bases, leaving 9 bases not matched to a gene.

J is TRBJ2-7 and V is TRBV7-2; 8 nucleotides agree with TRBD2. The germline CDR1 and CDR2 sequences are SGHTA and FQGNSA. The CDR3 is 15 residues long. V gave up 5 bases and J gave up 0 bases; unmatched junction bases: 6. This chain's CDR3 is CASSPLAGSSYEQYF. CDR3 in DNA: TGTGCCAGCAGCCCTTTAGCGGGGAGCTCCTACGAGCAGTACTTC.